The rows below give T cell receptor beta chains drawn from one sample of a study of cytomegalovirus exposure and HLA in healthy donors. The repertoire was sequenced with immunoSEQ multiplex PCR; TCRdb's copy has only in-frame clones and lacks some. The sample lists some 83,000 clones; over 85% were seen once. The sample consisted of PBMCs. These receptors all come from a woman aged 18-29 years in good health and CMV-seronegative. Both conserved end residues are part of each CDR3. Fields, in order: J gene, D gene, clone size, V gene, CDR3 DNA, CDR3 protein. The D gene is left open where the match is weak. Not all rows give a size; the values are once, few, many and, for expanded clones, a class.

>TRBJ2-7|TRBD1|NA|TRBV7-8
TGTGCCAGCACGGGACAGGGATTCTCCTACGAGCAGTACTTC
CASTGQGFSYEQYF
>TRBJ2-1|TRBD1|NA|TRBV7-9
TGTGCCAGGGGGCCGGGGACAGAATTTTCGAATGAGCAGTTCTTC
CARGPGTEFSNEQFF
>TRBJ1-1|NA|NA|TRBV23-1
TGCGCCAGCAGTCAATCTTCGTGTTTCTTT
CASSQSSCFF
>TRBJ2-3|NA|NA|TRBV12-2
TGTGCAAGTCGCTTAATCGGTCGGGGGGGCCGTCGGGATACGCAGTATTTT
CASRLIGRGGRRDTQYF
>TRBJ2-3|NA|NA|TRBV6-1
TGTGCCAGCAGTGAGGGGGGACGGGTAGATACGCAGTATTTT
CASSEGGRVDTQYF
>TRBJ2-2|NA|once|TRBV7-9
TGTGCCAGCAGCTTTCCACAGGGTAACACCGGGGAGCTGTTTTTT
CASSFPQGNTGELFF
>TRBJ1-2|TRBD1|NA|TRBV7-3
TGTGCCAGCAGTCCATCCGGGACAGGGGGCGCCCGAGGCTACACCTTC
CASSPSGTGGARGYTF
>TRBJ1-6|NA|NA|TRBV27
TGTGCCAGCAGTTTACGGGAGAATTCACCCCTCCACTTT
CASSLRENSPLHF
>TRBJ2-3|TRBD2|NA|TRBV5-1
TGCGCCAGCAGCTTGGCAGGACTAGAAACAGATACGCAGTATTTT
CASSLAGLETDTQYF
>TRBJ2-7|TRBD1|NA|TRBV18
TGTGCCAGCTCACCCCGGGACAGGGGGCTCTACGAGCAGTACTTC
CASSPRDRGLYEQYF
>TRBJ2-2|TRBD1|NA|TRBV18
TGTGCCAGCTCAACAGGACAGGGCACCGGGGAGCTGTTTTTT
CASSTGQGTGELFF
>TRBJ2-3|TRBD1|NA|TRBV7-2
TGTGCCAGCAGCCCAACACCCGGGACAGCACCCCAGTATTTT
CASSPTPGTAPQYF
>TRBJ2-6|NA|once|TRBV5-1
TGCGCCAGCAGCTTGGAATCAGGGCCTGGGGCCAACGTCCTGACTTTC
CASSLESGPGANVLTF
>TRBJ2-3|TRBD2|NA|TRBV7-3
TGTGCCAGCAGCTACCGAAGCGGGATGGGAGCAGATACGCAGTATTTT
CASSYRSGMGADTQYF